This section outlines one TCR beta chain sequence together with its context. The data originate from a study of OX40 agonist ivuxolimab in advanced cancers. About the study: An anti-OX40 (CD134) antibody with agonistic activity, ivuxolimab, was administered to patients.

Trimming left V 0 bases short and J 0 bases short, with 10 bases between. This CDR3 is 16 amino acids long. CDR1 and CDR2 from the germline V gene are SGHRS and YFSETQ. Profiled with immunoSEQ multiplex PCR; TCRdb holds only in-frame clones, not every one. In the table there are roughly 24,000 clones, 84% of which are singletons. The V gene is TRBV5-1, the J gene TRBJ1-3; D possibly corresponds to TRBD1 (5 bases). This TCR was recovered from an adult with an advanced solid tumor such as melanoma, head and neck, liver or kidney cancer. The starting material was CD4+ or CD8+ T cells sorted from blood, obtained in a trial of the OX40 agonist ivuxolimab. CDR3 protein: CASSLGTTGSGNTIYF. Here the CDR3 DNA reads TGCGCCAGCAGCTTGGGGACAACCGGCTCTGGAAACACCATATATTTT.